The source of this T cell receptor (beta chain) is a study of blood T cell repertoires in COVID-19. Study details: Collection of acute and convalescent COVID-19 samples took place in the United States, Italy and Spain.

This CDR3 is 15 amino acids long. The V segment lost 4 bases and the J segment 9 bases; nucleotides outside the gene matches: 10. The germline CDR1 and CDR2 sequences are LGHNA and YNFKEQ. Data came from immunoSEQ multiplex PCR; TCRdb stores just in-frame clones and leaves some out. The sample has 200,000 to 250,000 clones, more than 75% seen once. Sequenced sample: peripheral blood. The TCR was taken from a woman between 40 and 50 years old with acute or convalescent COVID-19. The gene calls are TRBV4-2 and TRBJ2-1; 9 nucleotides align to TRBD1. CDR3 loop: CASSRTGGLEGEQFF. CDR3 coding DNA: TGTGCCAGCAGCCGAACAGGGGGCTTGGAAGGTGAGCAGTTCTTC.